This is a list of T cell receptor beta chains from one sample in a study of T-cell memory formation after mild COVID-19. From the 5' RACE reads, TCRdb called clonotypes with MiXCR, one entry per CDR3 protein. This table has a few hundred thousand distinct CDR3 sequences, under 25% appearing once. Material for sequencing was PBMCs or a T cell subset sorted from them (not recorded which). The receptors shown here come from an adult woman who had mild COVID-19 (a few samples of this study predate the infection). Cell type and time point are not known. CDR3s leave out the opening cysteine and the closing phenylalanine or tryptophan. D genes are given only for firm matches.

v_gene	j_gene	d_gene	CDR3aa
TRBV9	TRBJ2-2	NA	ASSANLDRNTGELF
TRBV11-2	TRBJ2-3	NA	ASSLPQGQAADTQY
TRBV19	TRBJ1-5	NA	ASSGRNLYQPQH
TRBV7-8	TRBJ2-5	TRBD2	ASSYRLAGGVETQY
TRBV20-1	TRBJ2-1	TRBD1	SAARDRGHEQF
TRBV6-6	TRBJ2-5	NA	ASSYNALAGETQY
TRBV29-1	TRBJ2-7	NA	SVEEGATFGQY
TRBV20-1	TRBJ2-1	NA	SARDLEYGGQYNEQF
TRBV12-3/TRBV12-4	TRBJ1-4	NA	ASSLRVVEKLF
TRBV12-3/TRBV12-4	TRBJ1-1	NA	ASRVTGYTEAF
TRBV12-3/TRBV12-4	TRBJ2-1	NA	ASSLRLNFYNEQF
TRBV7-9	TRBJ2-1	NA	ASSLALADNEQF
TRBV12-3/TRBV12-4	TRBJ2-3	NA	ASSKTSFLTDTQY
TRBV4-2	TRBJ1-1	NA	ASSTQPGTEAF
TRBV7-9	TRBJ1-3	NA	ASGQGMRNTIY
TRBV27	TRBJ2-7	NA	ASSFSQFYEQY
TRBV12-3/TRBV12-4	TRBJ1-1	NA	ASSYPVREAEAF
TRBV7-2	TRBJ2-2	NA	ASSSARGRAGELF
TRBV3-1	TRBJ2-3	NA	ASSQGASPTDTQY
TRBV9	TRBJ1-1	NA	ASSVRSSDTEAF
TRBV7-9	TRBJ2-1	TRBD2	ASSLEPSGRQEQF
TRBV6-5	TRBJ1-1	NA	ASSYSRTRTEAF
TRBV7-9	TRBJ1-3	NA	ASSLGQSGNTIY
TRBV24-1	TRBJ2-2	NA	ATSDLTSSGELF
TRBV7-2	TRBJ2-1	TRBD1	ASSLAGHSHRGYNEQF
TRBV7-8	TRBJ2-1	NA	ASSLEYRENEQF
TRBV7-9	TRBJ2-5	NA	ASSLEPLFSETQY
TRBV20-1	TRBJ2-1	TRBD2	SAPGLERGASYNEQF
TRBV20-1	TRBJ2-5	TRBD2	SARAAAGAQETQY
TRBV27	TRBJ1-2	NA	ASSLHSGGDGYT
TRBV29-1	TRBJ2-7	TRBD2	SVVLAGGREQY
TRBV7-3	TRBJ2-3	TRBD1	ASSLAPGQGGTDTQY
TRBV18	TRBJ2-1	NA	ASSPVQNEQF
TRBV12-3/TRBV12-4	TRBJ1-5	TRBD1	ASSVDRGGQPQH
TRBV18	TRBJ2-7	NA	ASSPLAGPSSYEQY
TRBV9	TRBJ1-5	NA	ASSVGTVPNQHQH
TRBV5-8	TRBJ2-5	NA	ASSMRETQY
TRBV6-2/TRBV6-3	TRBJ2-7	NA	ASSYPGTGYYEQY
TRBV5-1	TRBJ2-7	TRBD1	ASSLGGRDYEQY
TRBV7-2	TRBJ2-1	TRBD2	ASSLVGLAGNEQF
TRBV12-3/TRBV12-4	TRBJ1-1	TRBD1	ASSIRGTGGGKAF